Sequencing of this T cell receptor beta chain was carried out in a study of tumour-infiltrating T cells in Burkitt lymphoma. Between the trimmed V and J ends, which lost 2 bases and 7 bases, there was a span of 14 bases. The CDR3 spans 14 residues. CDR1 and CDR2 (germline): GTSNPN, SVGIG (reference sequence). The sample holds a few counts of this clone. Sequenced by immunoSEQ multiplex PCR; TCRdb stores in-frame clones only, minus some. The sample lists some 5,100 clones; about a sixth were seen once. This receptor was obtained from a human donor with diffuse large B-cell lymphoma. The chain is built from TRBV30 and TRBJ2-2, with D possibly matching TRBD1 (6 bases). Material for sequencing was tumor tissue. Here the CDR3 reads CAWSRGQSGGELFF. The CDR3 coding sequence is TGTGCCTGGAGTCGAGGACAGTCAGGCGGGGAGCTGTTTTTT.